This entry lists 10 T cell receptor beta chains sequenced from one sample in a study of T-cell memory formation after mild COVID-19. TCRdb recomputed calls from the 5' RACE reads with MiXCR, one row per CDR3 protein. The sample comprises 90,000 to 120,000 distinct CDR3 sequences, 18% of which are singletons, and around 5.1% rests with the top ten. Sequencing was carried out using PBMCs or a T cell subset sorted from them (not recorded which). The receptors were gathered from a man aged 18 to 30 who had mild COVID-19 (a few samples of this study predate the infection). Cell type and time point are not known.

This clonotype was picked up a small number of times. The chain couples TRBV7-2 to TRBJ1-1; D is unclear. CDR1 SGHTA and CDR2 FQGNSA come from the germline V gene. V shed 3 bases and J shed 1 base, with 6 bases lying between them. The CDR3 has 13 residues. The chain's CDR3 is CASSLEKNTEAFF. The CDR3 bases are TGTGCCAGCAGCTTGGAGAAGAACACTGAAGCTTTCTTT.

There are a few counts of this clonotype. This sequence joins TRBV5-1 and TRBJ2-6; D might be TRBD2 (6 bases). CDR3 length: 14 amino acids. Germline lookup yields CDR1 SGHRS and CDR2 YFSETQ. With 7 bases removed from V and 0 bases from J, the gap between germline ends came to 8 bases. The CDR3 reads CASAGPSGANVLTF. The CDR3 DNA follows: TGCGCCAGCGCGGGGCCCTCTGGGGCCAACGTCCTGACTTTC.

There are a few counts of this clonotype. The gene calls are TRBV5-1 and TRBJ2-1; D is tentatively TRBD1 or TRBD2 (5 bases each). The CDR3 contains 14 residues. The ends were cut back, 4 bases at V and 5 bases at J, with 13 bases in the middle. The germline V gene encodes CDR1 SGHRS and CDR2 YFSETQ. CDR3 region: CASSPGTYDNEQFF. The CDR3 region has the DNA TGCGCCAGCAGCCCGGGGACGTACGACAATGAGCAGTTCTTC.

In its sample, this clonotype was seen a few times. The J gene is TRBJ2-1, the V gene TRBV5-1, with D perhaps matching TRBD1 (5 bases). Germline V lookup: CDR1 SGHRS, CDR2 YFSETQ. Trimming pared 0 bases from V and 9 bases from J, leaving 19 bases between. This CDR3 is built from 16 residues. CDR3 nucleotide sequence: TGCGCCAGCAGCTTGGGCGACAGTTCGGCGATTCTTGAGCAGTTCTTC. Its protein product is CASSLGDSSAILEQFF.

This clonotype was counted between two and nine times. The J gene is TRBJ2-1, the V gene TRBV24-1, with 8 positions matching TRBD2. The CDR3 has 15 residues. The V segment lost 9 bases and the J segment 4 bases; nucleotides outside the gene matches: 10. CDR1 is KGHDR and CDR2 is SFDVKD in the germline V gene. The CDR3 loop is CATASGGAGYNEQFF. The CDR3 bases are TGTGCCACCGCCTCGGGGGGGGCTGGTTACAATGAGCAGTTCTTC.

The chain joins TRBV7-2 to TRBJ2-5; the match to TRBD2 covers 16 bases. Germline V CDR1 and CDR2: SGHTA, FQGNSA. The CDR3 extends over 17 amino acids. V lost 4 bases to trimming and J lost 7 bases; unmatched junction nucleotides: 9. This CDR3 is CASSYQGTSGGAGTQYF. DNA for the CDR3: TGTGCCAGCAGCTACCAAGGGACTAGCGGGGGGGCCGGGACCCAGTACTTC.

The chain carries TRBV2 and TRBJ2-6; 8 nucleotides agree with TRBD2. The trim removed 2 bases at V and 0 bases at J, leaving 3 bases unmatched. Germline V gene data show CDR1 as SNHLY and CDR2 as FYNNEI. The CDR3 loop spans 17 amino acids. The CDR3 sequence: CASSERGGNSGANVLTF. The CDR3 DNA is TGTGCCAGCAGTGAACGGGGGGGCAACTCTGGGGCCAACGTCCTGACTTTC.

This clonotype has only a few counts. The V and J genes are TRBV5-6 and TRBJ1-3, with a tentative D call TRBD1 (5 bases). There are 14 residues in the CDR3. Trimming took off 3 bases at V and 0 bases at J, with 7 bases between the two ends. Germline-derived CDR1 and CDR2 are SGHDT and YYEEEE. This CDR3 is CASSYQGSGNTIYF. The CDR3 nucleotides are TGTGCCAGCAGCTACCAGGGCTCTGGAAACACCATATATTTT. Variable domain in full (rest from reference TRBV5-6 and TRBJ1-3): DAGVTQSPTHLIKTRGQQVTLRCSPKSGHDTVSWYQQALGQGPQFIFQYYEEEERQRGNFPDRFSGHQFPNYSSELNVNALLLGDSALYLCASSYQGSGNTIYFGEGSWLTVV.

This clonotype has only a few counts. The gene calls are TRBV20-1 and TRBJ2-7; 7 bases line up with TRBD1. V lost 5 bases, J lost 1 base, and 11 bases stayed unmatched. CDR1 and CDR2 (germline): DFQATT, SNEGSKA (reference sequence). This CDR3 is built from 15 residues. The CDR3 sequence is CSAALPAGGSYEQYV. In DNA form, the CDR3 reads TGCAGTGCTGCCCTCCCGGCAGGGGGTTCCTACGAGCAGTACGTC.

This clonotype has more than one count but fewer than ten. This chain uses TRBV5-1 with TRBJ2-7; TRBD1 or TRBD2 may be the D gene (5 bases each). The CDR3 spans 15 residues. From germline, CDR1 is SGHRS and CDR2 YFSETQ. Trimming removed 0 bases from V and 0 bases from J, with 10 bases in between. Here the CDR3 DNA reads TGCGCCAGCAGCTTGGGTCCAGGGAGCTCCTACGAGCAGTACTTC. Amino acids: CASSLGPGSSYEQYF.